This T cell receptor beta chain originates from a study of breast tumors, draining lymph nodes, adjacent tissues. Broader study findings: Tumor repertoires ranked between lymph nodes and nontumor tissue in diversity, with V and J gene preferences. Tumor and nontumor repertoires were significantly more similar in luminal-like than in basal-like breast cancer. Data only fit, rather than demonstrated, lymph node origin of most tumor T cells.

This clonotype was observed many times. The antigen is not known. Each CDR3 protein is one row after TCRdb ran MiXCR on the multiplex PCR reads. The data contain about 230,000 distinct CDR3 sequences, approximately 31% of them seen just once; the ten biggest clones take up 1.4%. Germline lookup yields CDR1 LNHDA and CDR2 SQIVND (reference sequence). Trimming took 2 bases from V and 3 from J, leaving 14 bases between them. CDR3 length equals 15 residues. The lymph nodes were axillary draining lymph nodes from breast cancer patients. The chain recombines TRBV19 with TRBJ2-7; D not certain. The sample comprised axillary lymph node tissue. The clonotype comes from a female donor with breast cancer. Some clones in this sample may be carry-over from other donors' samples. The CDR3 loop reads CASSISGAEFYEQYF. The CDR3 coding sequence is TGTGCCAGTAGTATATCAGGCGCCGAGTTCTACGAGCAGTACTTC. The full variable domain, with the rest looked up from reference TRBV19 and TRBJ2-7, is DGGITQSPKYLFRKEGQNVTLSCEQNLNHDAMYWYRQDPGQGLRLIYYSQIVNDFQKGDIAEGYSVSREKKESFPLTVTSAQKNPTAFYLCASSISGAEFYEQYFGPGTRLTVT.